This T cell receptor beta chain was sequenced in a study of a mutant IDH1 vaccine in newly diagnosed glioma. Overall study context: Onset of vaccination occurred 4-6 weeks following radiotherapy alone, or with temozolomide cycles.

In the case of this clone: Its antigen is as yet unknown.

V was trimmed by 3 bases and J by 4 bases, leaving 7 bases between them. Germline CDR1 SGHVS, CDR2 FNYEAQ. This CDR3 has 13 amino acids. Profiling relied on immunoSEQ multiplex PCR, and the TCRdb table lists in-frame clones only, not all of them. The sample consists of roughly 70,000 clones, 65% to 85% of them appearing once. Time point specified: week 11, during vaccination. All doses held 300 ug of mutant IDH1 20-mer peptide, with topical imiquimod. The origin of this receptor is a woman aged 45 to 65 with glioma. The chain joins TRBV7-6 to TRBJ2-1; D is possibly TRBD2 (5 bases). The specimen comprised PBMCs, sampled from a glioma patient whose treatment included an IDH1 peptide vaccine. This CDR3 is CASSLDSYNEQFF. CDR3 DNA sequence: TGTGCCAGCAGCTTGGACTCTTACAATGAGCAGTTCTTC.